Sequencing of this TCR beta chain was carried out in a study of siplizumab effects on memory and regulatory T cells. Measured with immunoSEQ multiplex PCR; TCRdb has only the in-frame clones, and not every one. The sample lists about 100,000 clones, roughly 94% occurring once. For this clone: Antigen unknown.

V lost 0 bases to trimming and J lost 2 bases, with 8 bases between them. This CDR3 has 14 residues. The germline gives CDR1 SGHDT, CDR2 YYEEEE. Broader study findings: Under siplizumab, alloreactive sequences traced to unstimulated CD4+ memory cells were significantly reduced.

This sequence joins TRBV5-6 and TRBJ2-5; D unclear. The clonotype originates from a human donor in good health. The sample was non-Treg CD4+ T cells sorted from blood. CDR3 protein: CASSLAPLQETQYF. The CDR3 bases are TGTGCCAGCAGCTTGGCCCCCTTACAAGAGACCCAGTACTTC. Full variable domain (remainder filled in from reference TRBV5-6 and TRBJ2-5): DAGVTQSPTHLIKTRGQQVTLRCSPKSGHDTVSWYQQALGQGPQFIFQYYEEEERQRGNFPDRFSGHQFPNYSSELNVNALLLGDSALYLCASSLAPLQETQYFGPGTRLLVL.